This T cell receptor (beta chain) was profiled in a study of blood T cell repertoires in COVID-19. Background on the study: Material from acute and convalescent COVID-19 was sourced from the United States, Italy and Spain. In each case, the material was cDNA or gDNA derived from T cells, B-cell-depleted T cells, or PBMCs.

J gave up 0 bases and V 3 bases, and 7 bases lay outside the gene matches. Germline V gives CDR1 MGHRA, CDR2 YSYEKL. The CDR3 length is 16 residues. Here immunoSEQ multiplex PCR was the method, and the copy in TCRdb shows in-frame clones only, minus some. Among 200,000 to 300,000 clones, just under 90% were seen once, and the ten largest hold almost 4%. The TCR sequence derives from a woman aged 30 to 39 with acute COVID-19. The gene calls are TRBV4-1 and TRBJ2-7; 8 bases match TRBD1. The material sequenced was PBMCs or T cells enriched from blood (not recorded which). The CDR3 region is CASSHLITGGSYEQYF. The CDR3 DNA is TGCGCCAGCAGCCACCTAATCACAGGGGGCTCCTACGAGCAGTACTTC.